The source of this T cell receptor (beta chain) is a study of Ad26.COV2.S vaccination and SARS-CoV-2 variants. Study at large: A participant enrolled in the COV1001 Ad26.COV2.S trial arm provided the sample. Study-wide results and caveats: Substantial post-vaccination breadth of spike-specific CD8+ and CD4+ T cell responses was reported.

Assay used: immunoSEQ multiplex PCR; TCRdb lists only in-frame clones, some missing. The repertoire includes fewer than 900,000 clones, roughly 90% of them detected once, and approximately 1.5% sits in the top ten. This clone was recorded a few times. Its antigen is not identified. The sample contains more than one DNA sequence encoding this CDR3. Per the germline V gene, CDR1 is SGHTA and CDR2 is FQGTGA. The CDR3 extends over 14 amino acids. V was shortened by 3 bases and J by 0 bases, with 5 bases between the two germline ends. Treatment of the sample: approximately 18 received Ad26.COV2.S at low or high dose, single or two shots; about 5 received placebo; per-sample allocation not given. Sampling took place 63 days after the first vaccine or placebo injection. The individual, an adult aged 18-55 years, was a donor in Boston. Expression of Wuhan-strain SARS-CoV-2 spike came from the Ad26 vector that formed the vaccine.

The sequences come from peripheral blood, collected in a trial of Ad26.COV2.S vaccine versus placebo. The J gene is TRBJ2-2, the V gene TRBV7-3; TRBD1 might be the D (5 bases). The receptor's source is a person aged 18-65 years who received the Ad26.COV2.S COVID-19 vaccine or a placebo. The chain's CDR3 is CASSLTANTGELFF. The CDR3, as DNA: TGTGCCAGCAGCTTGACAGCGAACACCGGGGAGCTGTTTTTT.